This T cell receptor beta chain was recovered during a study of blood T cell repertoires in COVID-19. Study context: The United States, Italy and Spain supplied acute and convalescent COVID-19 samples. From T cells, B-cell-depleted T cells, or PBMCs came the material, which was cDNA or gDNA.

During active infection, Seattle patients enrolled and were then monitored through disease. This clone has just one count. As processed by the authors: Estimation of nucleated cell counts relied on the amplification of reference gene primers. Libraries were prepared by immunoSEQ multiplex PCR; TCRdb keeps only in-frame clonotypes and omits some of them. V, J and clone size derive from that table, while D and trimming were established from the DNA sequence. The sample yields over 150,000 clones, approximately 84% seen once. The V and J ends lost 1 base and 0 bases respectively, with 10 bases between them. The CDR3 contains 16 residues. CDR1 SEHNR and CDR2 FQNEAQ come from the germline V gene (reference sequence).

This receptor was identified in a woman aged 55-70 years with COVID-19, enrolled during active disease. The chain recombines TRBV7-9 with TRBJ2-4; D unclear. The specimen was peripheral blood. Here the CDR3 reads CASSLGDNLAKNIQYF. The CDR3 DNA reads as TGTGCCAGCAGCTTAGGCGACAACCTAGCCAAAAACATTCAGTACTTC. Combining the CDR3 with reference TRBV7-9 and TRBJ2-4 gives the whole variable domain DTGVSQNPRHKITKRGQNVTFRCDPISEHNRLYWYRQTLGQGPEFLTYFQNEAQLEKSRLLSDRFSAERPKGSFSTLEIQRTEQGDSAMYLCASSLGDNLAKNIQYFGAGTRLSVL.